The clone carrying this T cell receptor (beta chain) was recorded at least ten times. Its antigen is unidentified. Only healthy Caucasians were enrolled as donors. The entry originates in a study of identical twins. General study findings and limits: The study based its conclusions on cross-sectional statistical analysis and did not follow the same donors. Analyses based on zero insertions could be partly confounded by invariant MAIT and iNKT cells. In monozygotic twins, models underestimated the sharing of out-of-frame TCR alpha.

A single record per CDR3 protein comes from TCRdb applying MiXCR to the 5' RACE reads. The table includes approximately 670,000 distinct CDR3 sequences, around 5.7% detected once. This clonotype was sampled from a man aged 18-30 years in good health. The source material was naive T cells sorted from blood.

The CDR3 DNA follows: TGTGCCTTTGGCGGAAACACCATATATTTT. Protein: CAFGGNTIYF. The genes are TRBV12-3 or TRBV12-4 and TRBJ1-3; D is unresolved. There are 10 residues in the CDR3. Trimming shortened V by 11 bases and J by 4 bases, and 6 bases separated the two germline ends.